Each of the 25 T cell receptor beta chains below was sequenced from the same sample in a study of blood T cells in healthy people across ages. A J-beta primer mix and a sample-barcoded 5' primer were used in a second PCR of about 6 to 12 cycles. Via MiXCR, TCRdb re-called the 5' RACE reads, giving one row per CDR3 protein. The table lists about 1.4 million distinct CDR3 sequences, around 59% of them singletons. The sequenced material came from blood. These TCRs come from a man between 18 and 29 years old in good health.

Here the CDR3 reads CASSEGYQNQPQHF. DNA for the CDR3: TGTGCCAGCAGTGAAGGGTACCAGAATCAGCCCCAGCATTTT. The gene calls are TRBV2 and TRBJ1-5; no firm D call. Trimming shortened V by 1 base and J by 4 bases, and 8 bases separated the two germline ends. Germline V lookup: CDR1 SNHLY, CDR2 FYNNEI. The CDR3 length is 14 residues.

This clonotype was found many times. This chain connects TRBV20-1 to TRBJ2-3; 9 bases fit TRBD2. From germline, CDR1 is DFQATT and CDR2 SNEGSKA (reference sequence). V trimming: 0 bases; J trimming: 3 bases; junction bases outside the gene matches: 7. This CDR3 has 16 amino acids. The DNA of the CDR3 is TGCAGTGCTAGAGATCGAAAGCGGGGGGTTACAGATACGCAGTATTTT. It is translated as CSARDRKRGVTDTQYF.

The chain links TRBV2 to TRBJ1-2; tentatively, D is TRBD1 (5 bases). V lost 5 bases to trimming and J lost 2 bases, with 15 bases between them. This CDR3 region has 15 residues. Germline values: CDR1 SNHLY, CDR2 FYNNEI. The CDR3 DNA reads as TGTGCCAGCAGTATCTTTCGACAGCTAAACTATGGCTACACCTTC. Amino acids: CASSIFRQLNYGYTF.

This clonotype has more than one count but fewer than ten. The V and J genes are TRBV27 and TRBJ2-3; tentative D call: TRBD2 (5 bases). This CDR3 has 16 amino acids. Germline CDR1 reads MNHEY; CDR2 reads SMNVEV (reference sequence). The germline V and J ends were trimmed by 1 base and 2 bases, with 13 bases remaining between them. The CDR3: CASSLLSGTFTDTQYF. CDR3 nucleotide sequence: TGTGCCAGCAGTTTATTAAGCGGCACTTTCACAGATACGCAGTATTTT.

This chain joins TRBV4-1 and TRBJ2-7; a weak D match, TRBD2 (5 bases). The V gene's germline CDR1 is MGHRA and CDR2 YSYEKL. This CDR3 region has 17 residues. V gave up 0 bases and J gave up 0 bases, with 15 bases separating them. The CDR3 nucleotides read TGCGCCAGCAGCCAAGAGCCCCTAAGCGGAACCTCCTACGAGCAGTACTTC. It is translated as CASSQEPLSGTSYEQYF.

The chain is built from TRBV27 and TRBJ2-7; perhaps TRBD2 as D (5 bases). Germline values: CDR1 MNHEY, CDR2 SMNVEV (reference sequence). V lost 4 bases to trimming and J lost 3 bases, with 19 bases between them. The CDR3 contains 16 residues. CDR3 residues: CASSYIRWGEHYEQYF. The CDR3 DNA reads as TGTGCCAGCAGTTACATTCGGTGGGGAGAACACTACGAGCAGTACTTC.

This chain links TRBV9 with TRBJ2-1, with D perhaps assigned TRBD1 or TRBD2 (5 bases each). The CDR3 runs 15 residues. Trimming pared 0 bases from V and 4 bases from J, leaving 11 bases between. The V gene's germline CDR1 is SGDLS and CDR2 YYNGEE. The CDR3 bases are TGTGCCAGCAGCGTAGGGGGGTCCGGATACAATGAGCAGTTCTTC. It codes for CASSVGGSGYNEQFF.

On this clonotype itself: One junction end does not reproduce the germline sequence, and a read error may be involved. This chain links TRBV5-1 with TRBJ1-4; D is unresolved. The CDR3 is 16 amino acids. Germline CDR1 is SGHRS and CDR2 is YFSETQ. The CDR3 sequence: CASSSSRLGTNEELFF. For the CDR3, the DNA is TGCGCCAGCAGCTCGTCCCGACTGGGAACTAATGAAGAACTGTTTTTT.

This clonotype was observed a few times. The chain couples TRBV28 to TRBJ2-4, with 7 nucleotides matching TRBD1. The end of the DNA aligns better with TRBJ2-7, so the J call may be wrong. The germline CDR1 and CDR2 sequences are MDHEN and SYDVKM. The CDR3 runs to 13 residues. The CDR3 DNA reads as TGTGCCAGCAGTGTACAGGGGACCTACGAGCAGTACTTC. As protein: CASSVQGTYEQYF.

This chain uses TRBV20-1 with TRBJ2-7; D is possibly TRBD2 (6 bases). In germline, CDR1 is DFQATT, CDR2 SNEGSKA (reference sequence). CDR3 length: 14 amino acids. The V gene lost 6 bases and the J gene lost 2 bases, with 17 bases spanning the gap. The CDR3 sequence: CSAQMTRTTYEQYF. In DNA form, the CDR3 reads TGCAGTGCCCAGATGACAAGGACTACCTACGAGCAGTACTTC.

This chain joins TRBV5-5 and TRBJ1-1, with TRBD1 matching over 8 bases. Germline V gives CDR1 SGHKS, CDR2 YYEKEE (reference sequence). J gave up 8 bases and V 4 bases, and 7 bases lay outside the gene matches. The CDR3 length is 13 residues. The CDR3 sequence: CASSGQGVEEAFF. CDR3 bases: TGTGCCAGCAGCGGACAGGGAGTGGAGGAAGCTTTCTTT. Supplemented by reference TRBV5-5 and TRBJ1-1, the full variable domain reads DAGVTQSPTHLIKTRGQQVTLRCSPISGHKSVSWYQQVLGQGPQFIFQYYEKEERGRGNFPDRFSARQFPNYSSELNVNALLLGDSALYLCASSGQGVEEAFFGQGTRLTVV.

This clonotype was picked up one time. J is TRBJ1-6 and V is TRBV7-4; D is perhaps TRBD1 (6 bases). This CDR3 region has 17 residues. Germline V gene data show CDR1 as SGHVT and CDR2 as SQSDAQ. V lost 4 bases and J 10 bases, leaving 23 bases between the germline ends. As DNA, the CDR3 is TGTGCCAGCAGCTGCAAAATCCGGGACATATTCTTGTCACCCCTCCACTTT. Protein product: CASSCKIRDIFLSPLHF.

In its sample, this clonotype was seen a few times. The CDR3 DNA sequence: TGTGCCAGCAGCAAGACAGGGTCGGGTACGCAGTATTTT. As protein: CASSKTGSGTQYF. This chain joins TRBV5-6 and TRBJ2-3, with 7 bases aligning to TRBD1. J lost 8 bases, V lost 4 bases, and 7 bases had no gene match. Germline assignment: CDR1 SGHDT and CDR2 YYEEEE. There are 13 residues in the CDR3.

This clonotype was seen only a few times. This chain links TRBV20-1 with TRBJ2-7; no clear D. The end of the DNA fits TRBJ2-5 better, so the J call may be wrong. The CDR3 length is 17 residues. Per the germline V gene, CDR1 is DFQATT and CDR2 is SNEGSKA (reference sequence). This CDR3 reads CSARLRMAAVPWGTQYF. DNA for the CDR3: TGCAGTGCTAGACTCCGGATGGCGGCAGTCCCTTGGGGGACCCAGTACTTC.

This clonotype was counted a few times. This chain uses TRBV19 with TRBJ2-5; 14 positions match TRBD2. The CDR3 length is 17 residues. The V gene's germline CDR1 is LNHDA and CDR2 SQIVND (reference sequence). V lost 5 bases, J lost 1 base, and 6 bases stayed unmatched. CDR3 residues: CASSPGTSGGLQETQYF. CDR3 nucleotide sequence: TGTGCCAGTAGTCCGGGGACTAGCGGGGGACTCCAAGAGACCCAGTACTTC.

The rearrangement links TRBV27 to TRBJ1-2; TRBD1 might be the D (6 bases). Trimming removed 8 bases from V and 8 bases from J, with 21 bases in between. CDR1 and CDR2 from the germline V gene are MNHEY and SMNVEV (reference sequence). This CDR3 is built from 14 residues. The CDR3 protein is CASGGLGVSQGYTF. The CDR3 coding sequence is TGTGCCAGCGGGGGCCTCGGGGTCTCTCAGGGCTACACCTTC.

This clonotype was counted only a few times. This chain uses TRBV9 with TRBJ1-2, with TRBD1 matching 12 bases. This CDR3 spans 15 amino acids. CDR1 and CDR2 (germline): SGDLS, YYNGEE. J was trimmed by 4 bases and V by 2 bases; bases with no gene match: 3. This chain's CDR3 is CASSVGQGASYGYTF. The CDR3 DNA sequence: TGTGCCAGCAGCGTGGGACAGGGGGCGAGCTATGGCTACACCTTC.

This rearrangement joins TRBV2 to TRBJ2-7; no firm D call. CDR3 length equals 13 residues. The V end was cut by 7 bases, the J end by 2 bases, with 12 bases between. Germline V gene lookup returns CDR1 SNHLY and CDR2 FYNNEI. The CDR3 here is CASIGNAAYEQYF. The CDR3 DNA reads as TGTGCCAGCATCGGTAACGCTGCCTACGAGCAGTACTTC.

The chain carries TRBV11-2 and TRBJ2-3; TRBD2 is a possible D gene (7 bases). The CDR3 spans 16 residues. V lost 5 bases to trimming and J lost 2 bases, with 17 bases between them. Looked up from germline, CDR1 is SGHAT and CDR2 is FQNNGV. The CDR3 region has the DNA TGTGCCAGCAGCCCTAATTGGGGGGGCCCCACAGATACGCAGTATTTT. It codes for CASSPNWGGPTDTQYF. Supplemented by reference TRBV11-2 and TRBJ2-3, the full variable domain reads EAGVAQSPRYKIIEKRQSVAFWCNPISGHATLYWYQQILGQGPKLLIQFQNNGVVDDSQLPKDRFSAERLKGVDSTLKIQPAKLEDSAVYLCASSPNWGGPTDTQYFGPGTRLTVL.

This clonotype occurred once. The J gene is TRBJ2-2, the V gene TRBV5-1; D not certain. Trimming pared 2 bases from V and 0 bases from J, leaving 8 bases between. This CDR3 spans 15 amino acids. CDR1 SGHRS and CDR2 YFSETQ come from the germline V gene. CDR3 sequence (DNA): TGCGCCAGCAGCTTTGGCCAGTCGAACACCGGGGAGCTGTTTTTT. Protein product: CASSFGQSNTGELFF.

The CDR3 DNA reads TGTGCCAGCAGCCTTTCTGAGGATAGCTCCTACGAGCAGTACTTC. Amino acid sequence: CASSLSEDSSYEQYF. V is TRBV12-3 or TRBV12-4 and J is TRBJ2-7; D gene uncertain. V was pared by 6 bases and J by 0 bases, with 15 bases between. The CDR3 has 15 residues.

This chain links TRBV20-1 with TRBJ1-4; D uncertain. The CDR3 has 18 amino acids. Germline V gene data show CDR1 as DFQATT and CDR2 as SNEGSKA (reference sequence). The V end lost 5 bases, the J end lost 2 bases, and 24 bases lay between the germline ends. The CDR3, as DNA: TGCAGTGCTCCCTCGTTGGCAGGAGGAGGGTCGACTAATGAAAAACTGTTTTTT. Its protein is CSAPSLAGGGSTNEKLFF.

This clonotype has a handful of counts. The CDR3 bases are TGCGCCAGCAGCACTCGACAGGGGGATAACTACGAGCAGTACTTC. It encodes CASSTRQGDNYEQYF. The chain recombines TRBV5-1 with TRBJ2-7; 9 nucleotides agree with TRBD1. V lost 4 bases and J lost 3; bases outside the gene matches: 8. Germline values: CDR1 SGHRS, CDR2 YFSETQ. CDR3 length: 15 amino acids.

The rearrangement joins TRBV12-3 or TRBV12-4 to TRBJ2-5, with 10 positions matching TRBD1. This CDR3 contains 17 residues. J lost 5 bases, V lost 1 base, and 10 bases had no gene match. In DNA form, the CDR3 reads TGTGCCAGCAGTTTAGGCTGGGACAGGGGTATTGGGGAGACCCAGTACTTC. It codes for CASSLGWDRGIGETQYF.

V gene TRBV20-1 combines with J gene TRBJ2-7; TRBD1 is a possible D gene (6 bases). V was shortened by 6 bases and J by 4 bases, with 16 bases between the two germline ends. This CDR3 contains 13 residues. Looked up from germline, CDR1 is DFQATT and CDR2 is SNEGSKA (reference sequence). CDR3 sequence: CSASQGSGYEQYF. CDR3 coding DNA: TGCAGTGCCTCCCAGGGGTCCGGTTACGAGCAGTACTTC.